This TCR beta chain came from a study of neurological immune-mediated disorders. With 3 bases clipped from V and 8 bases from J, the junction kept 6 bases outside the gene matches. The CDR3 length is 13 residues. Germline V gene lookup returns CDR1 MGHRA and CDR2 YSYEKL. Study-level points and caveats: Private repertoires in all groups were suggested by the finding that expanded clones across subjects shared no CDR3 amino acid sequences.

The sorted libraries started from under 1.2 million CD4+ or CD8+ T cells. TCRdb redid the calling of the 5' RACE reads with MiXCR, one entry per CDR3 protein. This table holds approximately 50,000 distinct CDR3 sequences, approximately 6.2% found once. At least ten counts were recorded for this clonotype. Its antigen is unknown. Input material: CD4+ T cells from blood. This chain joins TRBV4-1 and TRBJ1-2, with 7 bases fitting TRBD1. This TCR came from a woman aged 18 to 35 with multiple sclerosis. CDR3 sequence: CASSHPTGKGYTF. The CDR3 bases are TGCGCCAGCAGCCACCCGACAGGGAAGGGCTACACCTTC.